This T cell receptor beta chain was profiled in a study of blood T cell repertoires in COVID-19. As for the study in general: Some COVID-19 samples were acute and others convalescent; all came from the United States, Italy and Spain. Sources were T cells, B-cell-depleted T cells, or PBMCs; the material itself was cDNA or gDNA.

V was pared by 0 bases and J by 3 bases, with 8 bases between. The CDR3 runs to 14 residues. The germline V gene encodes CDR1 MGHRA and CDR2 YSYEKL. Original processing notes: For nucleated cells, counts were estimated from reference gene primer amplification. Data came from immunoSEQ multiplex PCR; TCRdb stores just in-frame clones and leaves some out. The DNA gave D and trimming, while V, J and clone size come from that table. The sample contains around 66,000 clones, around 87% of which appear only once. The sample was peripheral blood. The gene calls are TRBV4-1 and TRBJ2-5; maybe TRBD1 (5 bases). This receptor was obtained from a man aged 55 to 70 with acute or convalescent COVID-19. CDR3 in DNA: TGCGCCAGCAGCCAAGATTTCAGGGAAGAGACCCAGTACTTC. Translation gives CASSQDFREETQYF.